This T cell receptor beta chain was recovered during a study of shared clonotypes between healthy human individuals. Donors were healthy HIV-negative adults without recently reported acute infections or vaccinations. Partitioning of CD4+ cells yielded a CD45RA+ naive subset and a CD45RA-negative memory subset. The CDR3 runs 16 residues. The germline CDR1 and CDR2 sequences are MDHEN and SYDVKM. V was shortened by 6 bases and J by 5 bases, with 22 bases between the two germline ends. In regard to this clone: Its target is not known.

Source study methods: As immunoSEQ supplied junction-only sequences (without quality scores), filtering differed. The method was immunoSEQ multiplex PCR; TCRdb's version includes in-frame clones alone and lacks a portion of them. V and J calls and clone size are those listed in that table; D and trimming were worked out from the DNA. The data contain around 1.1 million clones, 60% to 85% of them singletons. General observations from the study: The sharing of approximately 4.6% of naive CD4 clonotypes was seen across a handful of donors.

The sample was memory CD4+ T cells from PBMCs. As to subset: CD45RA-negative fraction. This chain links TRBV28 with TRBJ2-5; a possible D gene is TRBD2 (5 bases). The sequence came from a man between 18 and 29 years old in good health. Some clones in this sample may be carry-over from other donors' samples. The CDR3 bases are TGTGCCAGCAGCCCGCCCAACGGGATCCAAGCCGAGACCCAGTACTTC. It codes for CASSPPNGIQAETQYF. Drawing the rest from reference TRBV28 and TRBJ2-5, the complete variable domain is DVKVTQSSRYLVKRTGEKVFLECVQDMDHENMFWYRQDPGLGLRLIYFSYDVKMKEKGDIPEGYSVSREKKERFSLILESASTNQTSMYLCASSPPNGIQAETQYFGPGTRLLVL.